This T cell receptor beta chain was identified during a study of cytomegalovirus exposure and HLA in healthy donors. Study outcomes and limitations: Reportedly, cytomegalovirus status was diagnosed with high sensitivity and specificity. As confirmed in vitro, a few CMV-associated chains were specific for CMV antigens. According to a later analysis, TCR clusters from the first cohort tended to co-occur in the approximately 120 validation repertoires.

These donors were members of the roughly 120-subject validation cohort, a group separate from the roughly 670-subject first cohort. This clone was observed a handful of times. The antigen remains undetermined. Assay: immunoSEQ multiplex PCR; the TCRdb copy retains only in-frame clones and omits some. The table shows roughly 200,000 clones, with 80% to 85% occurring only once. CDR1 is SEHNR, CDR2 FQNEAQ, per germline (reference sequence). V gave up 4 bases and J gave up 0 bases; unmatched junction bases: 2. There are 16 residues in the CDR3. The chain has TRBV7-9 and TRBJ2-7, with 14 bases fitting TRBD2. Source material: PBMCs. This TCR was sampled from a woman in her twenties or thirties in good health and CMV-seronegative. The CDR3 loop is CASSYGTSGSSYEQYF. The CDR3 bases are TGTGCCAGCAGCTACGGGACTAGCGGGAGCTCCTACGAGCAGTACTTC.